This entry is about one T cell receptor beta chain. Antigen: not known. The data were taken from a study of cytomegalovirus exposure and HLA in healthy donors. Donors in the study were healthy people who gave bone marrow. PCR was performed using 60 Vbeta and 13 Jbeta primers. Only in-frame clones appear in the TCRdb table, and some are missing; sequencing was by immunoSEQ multiplex PCR. The data show some 120,000 clones, with around 62% seen just once and 8.5% to 9.5% held by the top ten. CDR1 and CDR2 (germline): SGHTA, FQGNSA. J lost 3 bases, V lost 0 bases, and 1 base had no gene match. CDR3 length: 15 amino acids. Study-wide findings and caveats: Some TCR beta chains (more than 150 of them) were listed as cytomegalovirus-associated. Analysis performed later found about 17,000 TCR beta sequences associated with HLA alleles at 0.05 false discovery rate. In a later analysis, V- and J-gene trimming of beta chains associated with a DCLRE1C missense variant, replicated independently.

Sequencing was performed on PBMCs. V and J are TRBV7-2 and TRBJ2-1, with 8 bases matching TRBD2. The clonotype comes from a woman aged 40 to 50 in good health and CMV-seropositive. DNA for the CDR3: TGTGCCAGCAGCTTAGCACTAGCGGTCTACAATGAGCAGTTCTTC. Residues: CASSLALAVYNEQFF.